This entry lists 31 T cell receptor beta chains sequenced from one sample in a study of T cells after yellow fever vaccination. TCRdb re-called the 5' RACE reads through MiXCR, storing one row per CDR3 protein. The sample shows about 53,000 distinct CDR3 sequences, approximately 7% of them seen only once. Sequencing used CD8+ T cells sorted from PBMCs, obtained on the day of the first yellow fever vaccination. The receptor set was obtained from a young man who received the YFV17D yellow fever vaccine.

A few counts support this clonotype. The chain carries TRBV5-1 and TRBJ2-3; 8 nucleotides match TRBD2. CDR3 length: 16 amino acids. Per germline, CDR1 SGHRS and CDR2 YFSETQ. Trimming took 0 bases from V and 2 from J; bases not matched to a gene: 5. DNA for the CDR3: TGCGCCAGCAGCTTGGCGAGCGGGGGAGTCACAGATACGCAGTATTTT. Translation gives CASSLASGGVTDTQYF.

The table lists this clonotype with a few counts. The chain recombines TRBV20-1 with TRBJ2-3, with TRBD1 matching over 9 bases. The germline gives CDR1 DFQATT, CDR2 SNEGSKA (reference sequence). Trimming cost V 1 base and J 6 bases; bases outside gene matches: 5. CDR3 size: 14 residues. The CDR3 is CSARADRGFDTQYF. The CDR3 coding sequence is TGCAGTGCTAGAGCAGACAGGGGGTTTGATACGCAGTATTTT.

Many counts were recorded for this clonotype. V is TRBV12-3 or TRBV12-4 and J is TRBJ2-7; D is possibly TRBD1 (6 bases). The ends were cut back, 3 bases at V and 5 bases at J, with 14 bases in the middle. This CDR3 has 14 residues. This CDR3 reads CASSFAGARDEQYV. For the CDR3, the DNA is TGTGCCAGCAGTTTCGCAGGGGCGCGGGACGAGCAGTACGTC.

The J gene is TRBJ1-5, the V gene TRBV4-1; no reliable D call. CDR1 MGHRA and CDR2 YSYEKL come from the germline V gene. The length of the CDR3 is 15 residues. V lost 5 bases and J 2 bases, leaving 13 bases between the germline ends. CDR3 sequence: CASSRDGVGNQPQHF. The CDR3 nucleotides are TGCGCCAGCAGCAGAGATGGAGTGGGCAATCAGCCCCAGCATTTT.

This clonotype was found many times. The chain uses TRBV29-1 and TRBJ2-2, with D perhaps being TRBD1 or TRBD2 (5 bases each). Germline V gene data show CDR1 as SQVTM and CDR2 as ANQGSEA. Trimming shortened V by 4 bases and J by 4 bases, and 10 bases separated the two germline ends. This CDR3 contains 13 residues. The CDR3 sequence is CSVAGTTTGELFF. The CDR3 nucleotides read TGCAGCGTTGCCGGGACGACCACCGGGGAGCTGTTTTTT.

This clonotype was observed many times. The chain combines TRBV5-4 with TRBJ2-5; D is uncertain. The CDR3 contains 13 residues. Looked up from germline, CDR1 is SGHNT and CDR2 is YYREEE (reference sequence). Trimming shortened V by 5 bases and J by 0 bases, and 8 bases separated the two germline ends. The CDR3 sequence: CASSGENQETQYF. CDR3 nucleotides: TGTGCCAGCAGTGGAGAGAACCAAGAGACCCAGTACTTC.

CDR3 residues: CASSEGSGSGYGYTF. For the CDR3, the DNA is TGCGCCAGCAGCGAAGGTTCAGGGTCTGGCTATGGCTACACCTTC. V usage is TRBV4-3 and J usage is TRBJ1-2; D may be TRBD1 (5 bases). The CDR3 loop spans 15 amino acids. Trimming took 5 bases from V and 4 from J, leaving 17 bases between them. Germline V lookup: CDR1 LGHNA, CDR2 YSLEER.

The V and J genes are TRBV7-9 and TRBJ2-1; maybe TRBD2 (6 bases). The germline V gene encodes CDR1 SEHNR and CDR2 FQNEAQ (reference sequence). V lost 3 bases, J lost 10 bases, and 10 bases lay in between. The CDR3 has 12 residues. CDR3 in amino acids: CASSFDGGEQFF. The DNA for the CDR3 is TGTGCCAGCAGCTTCGACGGGGGAGAGCAGTTCTTC. Drawing the rest from reference TRBV7-9 and TRBJ2-1, the complete variable domain is DTGVSQNPRHKITKRGQNVTFRCDPISEHNRLYWYRQTLGQGPEFLTYFQNEAQLEKSRLLSDRFSAERPKGSFSTLEIQRTEQGDSAMYLCASSFDGGEQFFGPGTRLTVL.

The chain employs TRBV12-3 or TRBV12-4 and TRBJ1-1; no definite D call. V gave up 8 bases and J gave up 3 bases, with 13 bases separating them. The CDR3 loop spans 13 amino acids. The CDR3 nucleotides are TGTGCCAGCGGCCTCGGCGCGGACACTGAAGCTTTCTTT. Protein sequence: CASGLGADTEAFF.

This clonotype was counted ten times or more. V is TRBV7-3 and J is TRBJ2-2; 8 positions agree with TRBD2. The CDR3 totals 15 residues. Germline V CDR1 and CDR2: SGHTA, FQGTGA. V lost 5 bases to trimming and J lost 1 base; unmatched junction nucleotides: 3. The CDR3 region is CASSEAGENTGELFF. CDR3 in DNA: TGTGCCAGCAGCGAAGCGGGAGAGAACACCGGGGAGCTGTTTTTT.

Concerning this clonotype itself: A much bigger clone sits one base away, suggesting this may be a read error. This chain uses TRBV9 with TRBJ1-5; D might be TRBD1 (5 bases). V was cut by 4 bases and J by 7 bases, with 15 bases left in between. CDR1 and CDR2 (germline): SGDLS, YYNGEE. The CDR3 has 14 amino acids. The chain's CDR3 is CASSSERGKQPQHF. In DNA, the CDR3 is TGTGCCAGCAGCTCAGAACGGGGGAAGCAGCCCCAGCATTTT.

The rearrangement joins TRBV6-1 to TRBJ1-3, with TRBD1 identical over 8 bases. The junction had 13 bases not matched to a gene; V was cut back by 2 bases and J by 4 bases. The CDR3 sequence is 18 residues long. Germline CDR1 MNHNS, CDR2 SASEGT. The CDR3 loop reads CASSEYPTGEFVGNTIYF. In nucleotides, the CDR3 is TGTGCCAGCAGTGAATACCCGACAGGGGAGTTTGTCGGAAACACCATATATTTT.

This clonotype was detected many times. This chain links TRBV20-1 with TRBJ1-1, with D perhaps matching TRBD1 (5 bases). From germline, CDR1 is DFQATT and CDR2 SNEGSKA (reference sequence). The CDR3 totals 15 residues. V was pared by 0 bases and J by 1 base, with 12 bases between. CDR3 amino acids: CSARDYTGTNTEAFF. CDR3 DNA sequence: TGCAGTGCTAGAGATTATACAGGTACGAACACTGAAGCTTTCTTT.

The rearrangement links TRBV7-9 to TRBJ2-5; D gene ambiguous. The V and J ends lost 1 base and 14 bases respectively, with 11 bases between them. This CDR3 has 11 amino acids. CDR1 is SEHNR, CDR2 FQNEAQ, per germline (reference sequence). The CDR3 region has the DNA TGTGCCAGCAGCTTAGGGGTCCAACCTTACTTC. This gives the protein CASSLGVQPYF.

The chain links TRBV20-1 to TRBJ2-7; possible D gene TRBD1, 5 bases. The CDR3 spans 11 residues. The V and J ends lost 2 bases and 3 bases respectively, with 5 bases between them. Germline V lookup: CDR1 DFQATT, CDR2 SNEGSKA (reference sequence). This chain's CDR3 is CSARQGYEQYV. DNA for the CDR3: TGCAGTGCTAGACAGGGCTACGAGCAGTACGTC.

This clonotype has at least ten counts. The V gene is TRBV5-1, the J gene TRBJ1-1; 7 nucleotides match TRBD1. V gave up 1 base and J gave up 0 bases; unmatched junction bases: 6. Germline loops: CDR1 SGHRS, CDR2 YFSETQ. This CDR3 is 16 amino acids long. DNA of the CDR3: TGCGCCAGCAGCTTGACGTCAGGGGGAATGAACACTGAAGCTTTCTTT. It yields the protein CASSLTSGGMNTEAFF.

Comments on this clonotype: A clone one base away is much larger, so this may be a read error. The V gene is TRBV6-2 or TRBV6-3, the J gene TRBJ1-2; D remains unclear. This CDR3 has 14 amino acids. From germline, CDR1 is MNHEY and CDR2 SVGEGT. The CDR3 DNA sequence: TGTGCCAGCAGTTTGACGGGAGAGAGCTATGGCTACTCCTTC. Its protein product is CASSLTGESYGYSF.

On this clonotype: A single base separates this from a much larger clone, so it may be a read error. The chain uses TRBV18 and TRBJ1-5; no clear D gene. Looked up from germline, CDR1 is KGHSH and CDR2 is LQKENI. V was shortened by 5 bases and J by 7 bases, with 12 bases between the two germline ends. The CDR3 totals 13 residues. In DNA, the CDR3 is TGTGCCAGCTCATTGACATGGAGGCAGCCCCAGCATTTT. Protein sequence: CASSLTWRQPQHF.

This clonotype was detected ten times or more. The chain couples TRBV29-1 to TRBJ1-1, with 10 nucleotides matching TRBD1. This CDR3 comprises 13 residues. Trimming took 3 bases from V and 11 from J; bases not matched to a gene: 9. Germline V gene data show CDR1 as SQVTM and CDR2 as ANQGSEA. CDR3 in amino acids: CSVDGTGEERAFF. CDR3 in DNA: TGCAGCGTTGATGGGACAGGGGAGGAGCGGGCTTTCTTT.

This clonotype has a handful of counts. V gene TRBV11-3 combines with J gene TRBJ2-7; the match to TRBD1 covers 9 bases. The CDR3 is 14 amino acids. V trimming: 2 bases; J trimming: 2 bases; junction bases outside the gene matches: 1. CDR1 SGHNT and CDR2 YENEEA come from the germline V gene. Here the CDR3 reads CASSLRDRAYEQYF. DNA for the CDR3: TGTGCCAGCAGCTTACGGGACAGGGCCTACGAGCAGTACTTC. Drawing the rest from reference TRBV11-3 and TRBJ2-7, the complete variable domain is EAGVVQSPRYKIIEKKQPVAFWCNPISGHNTLYWYLQNLGQGPELLIRYENEEAVDDSQLPKDRFSAERLKGVDSTLKIQPAELGDSAVYLCASSLRDRAYEQYFGPGTRLTVT.

This clonotype appeared a few times. The J gene is TRBJ2-3, the V gene TRBV3-1; D unclear. Germline V gene sequence: CDR1 LGHDT, CDR2 YNNKEL (reference sequence). Trimming left V 0 bases short and J 2 bases short, with 6 bases between. The CDR3 loop spans 14 amino acids. CDR3 sequence: CASSQELDTDTQYF. CDR3 sequence (DNA): TGTGCCAGCAGCCAAGAGTTAGACACAGATACGCAGTATTTT.

This clonotype was detected ten times or more. The genes are TRBV6-2 or TRBV6-3 and TRBJ2-5; D unresolved. V dropped 2 bases and J dropped 1 base, with 2 bases sitting between them. The CDR3 is made up of 12 amino acids. Germline lookup yields CDR1 MNHEY and CDR2 SVGEGT. The CDR3 sequence: CASSYGQETQYF. The CDR3 DNA is TGTGCCAGCAGTTACGGCCAAGAGACCCAGTACTTC.

This clonotype was counted at least ten times. This rearrangement joins TRBV12-3 or TRBV12-4 to TRBJ2-5, with D possibly being TRBD1 (6 bases). CDR3 length: 15 residues. V gave up 4 bases and J gave up 1 base, with 13 bases separating them. CDR3 loop: CASSWRQAFQETQYF. The CDR3 DNA sequence: TGTGCCAGCAGTTGGCGACAGGCGTTCCAAGAGACCCAGTACTTC.

This chain links TRBV7-9 with TRBJ1-3; D ambiguous. The CDR3 spans 14 residues. Germline loops: CDR1 SEHNR, CDR2 FQNEAQ (reference sequence). The V end lost 6 bases, the J end lost 0 bases, and 9 bases lay between the germline ends. In DNA, the CDR3 is TGTGCCAGCAGGTACGGGAGCTCTGGAAACACCATATATTTT. Translated, it gives CASRYGSSGNTIYF.

This clonotype was seen more than once but under ten times. The chain uses TRBV7-9 and TRBJ2-3, with 8 bases fitting TRBD2. Germline V gene data show CDR1 as SEHNR and CDR2 as FQNEAQ (reference sequence). The CDR3 length is 17 residues. The J segment lost 4 bases and the V segment lost 3 bases, leaving 12 bases of the junction unmatched. CDR3 nucleotides: TGTGCCAGCAGCTTCCCGGGGCGGGGGGCCGGGGCAGATACGCAGTATTTT. The encoded protein is CASSFPGRGAGADTQYF.

CDR3 region: CASSQEKIEKTQYF. For the CDR3, the DNA is TGCGCCAGCAGCCAAGAAAAGATAGAGAAGACCCAGTACTTC. The chain joins TRBV4-3 to TRBJ2-5; D gene ambiguous. The CDR3 sequence is 14 residues long. V was cut by 0 bases and J by 6 bases, with 11 bases left in between. CDR1 is LGHNA and CDR2 is YSLEER in the germline V gene.

A few counts support this clonotype. The chain is built from TRBV7-9 and TRBJ1-1, with a possible D match to TRBD1 (6 bases). CDR3 length: 13 residues. Per the germline V gene, CDR1 is SEHNR and CDR2 is FQNEAQ (reference sequence). Trimming left V 5 bases short and J 4 bases short, with 11 bases between. The CDR3 coding sequence is TGTGCCAGCAGCCAGGGACATTCCACTGAAGCTTTCTTT. It translates to CASSQGHSTEAFF.

This clonotype showed up just a few times. V usage is TRBV21-1 and J usage is TRBJ2-3; the table gives TRBD2 as D, unverified against the DNA. TRBV21-1 is a documented pseudogene. The CDR3 sequence is 21 residues long. The CDR3 spells CASSKTSGGAGVRPSTDTQYF. The DNA for the CDR3 is TGTGCCAGCAGCAAGACTAGCGGGGGGGCCGGGGTGAGACCAAGCACAGATACGCAGTATTTT.

The J gene is TRBJ2-1, the V gene TRBV24-1; 11 nucleotides match TRBD2. The CDR3 runs 15 residues. The germline V gene has CDR1 KGHDR and CDR2 SFDVKD. Trimming cost V 4 bases and J 10 bases; bases outside gene matches: 8. The chain's CDR3 is CATSDLTSGGGEQFF. CDR3 sequence (DNA): TGTGCCACCAGTGACCTAACTAGCGGGGGAGGGGAGCAGTTCTTC.

This clonotype appeared many times. This sequence joins TRBV7-2 and TRBJ2-7, with D perhaps matching TRBD1 or TRBD2 (6 bases each). The germline V gene encodes CDR1 SGHTA and CDR2 FQGNSA. This CDR3 has 15 residues. Trimming stripped 3 bases from V and 4 bases from J, with 16 bases between. The CDR3 protein is CASSFFGGWSYEQYF. In DNA, the CDR3 is TGTGCCAGCAGCTTTTTCGGGGGCTGGTCATACGAGCAGTACTTC. The full variable domain, completed using reference TRBV7-2 and TRBJ2-7, is GAGVSQSPSNKVTEKGKDVELRCDPISGHTALYWYRQSLGQGLEFLIYFQGNSAPDKSGLPSDRFSAERTGGSVSTLTIQRTQQEDSAVYLCASSFFGGWSYEQYFGPGTRLTVT.

This clonotype was detected ten times or more. The V call is TRBV12-3 or TRBV12-4, the J call TRBJ2-1; D gene uncertain. V lost 3 bases and J 10 bases, leaving 7 bases between the germline ends. The CDR3 loop spans 11 amino acids. The CDR3 here is CASSFSAEQFF. The CDR3 DNA is TGTGCCAGCAGTTTTTCGGCGGAGCAGTTCTTC.